A selection of T cell receptor beta chains follows, all from one sample in a study of shared clonotypes between healthy human individuals. TCRdb's copy holds only in-frame clones and misses some; the assay was immunoSEQ multiplex PCR. The data hold 2 million or so clones, with approximately 94% observed a single time. What was sequenced was naive CD8+ T cells sorted from blood. Receptors originate from a man aged 18 to 35 in good health. Both conserved end residues are part of each CDR3. The D gene is left open where the match is weak. Clone sizes are given selectively: once, few, many, or a class where the clone is expanded.

>TRBV6-5|-|TRBJ2-3|-
CASSPSGLGTDTQYF
TGTGCCAGCAGTCCAAGCGGACTCGGCACAGATACGCAGTATTTT
>TRBV5-1|-|TRBJ2-7|few
CASSFRGPYEQYF
TGCGCCAGCAGCTTTCGGGGGCCCTACGAGCAGTACTTC
>TRBV2|TRBD1|TRBJ1-5|-
CASSDGRGKAQPQHF
TGTGCCAGCAGTGACGGCAGGGGGAAGGCTCAGCCCCAGCATTTT
>TRBV29-1|-|TRBJ2-5|once
CSAAGGQETQYF
TGCAGCGCGGCAGGAGGGCAAGAGACCCAGTACTTC
>TRBV9|-|TRBJ1-2|-
CASSPFPADYGYTF
TGTGCCAGCAGCCCCTTCCCGGCGGACTATGGCTACACCTTC
>TRBV4-1|-|TRBJ2-1|-
CASSQGSGDNEQFF
TGCGCCAGCAGCCAAGGGTCAGGAGACAATGAGCAGTTCTTC
>TRBV6-1|TRBD1|TRBJ1-3|-
CASQDRGNTIYF
TGTGCCAGTCAGGACAGGGGAAACACCATATATTTT
>TRBV7-8|-|TRBJ1-6|-
CASSSGLRSSYNSPLHF
TGTGCCAGCAGCTCCGGGCTTAGGAGCTCCTATAATTCACCCCTCCACTTT
>TRBV4-1|TRBD1|TRBJ1-1|-
CASSPKNRGLGTEAFF
TGCGCCAGCAGCCCGAAAAACAGGGGGCTTGGCACTGAAGCTTTCTTT
>TRBV6-4|TRBD2|TRBJ2-7|once
CASSLPSGRTVSEQYF
TGTGCCAGCAGTTTGCCTAGCGGGAGGACCGTTAGTGAGCAGTACTTC
>TRBV7-9|-|TRBJ1-2|-
CASSFIAQANYGYTF
TGTGCCAGCAGCTTTATAGCGCAGGCTAACTATGGCTACACCTTC
>TRBV2|TRBD2|TRBJ2-3|-
CASRGTSGRRDTQYF
TGTGCCAGCAGAGGGACTAGCGGGAGGAGGGATACGCAGTATTTT
>TRBV6-1|-|TRBJ2-7|-
CASSELRTEFYEQYF
TGTGCCAGCAGTGAATTACGGACAGAATTCTACGAGCAGTACTTC
>TRBV4-1|-|TRBJ2-1|-
CASSQVGQGLDEQFF
TGCGCCAGCAGCCAAGTCGGCCAGGGCTTGGATGAGCAGTTCTTC
>TRBV29-1|-|TRBJ1-2|-
CSVDRAGDYGYTF
TGCAGCGTTGATCGGGCAGGAGACTATGGCTACACCTTC
>TRBV5-1|-|TRBJ1-1|-
CASSLLGNTEAFF
TGCGCCAGCAGCTTGCTGGGGAACACTGAAGCTTTCTTT
>TRBV29-1|TRBD1|TRBJ1-1|-
CSVGVGDRGREAFF
TGCAGCGTTGGGGTAGGGGACAGGGGTCGGGAAGCTTTCTTT